The 16 T cell receptor beta chains in this list originate from one sample, sequenced in a study of CD8 T cells in ankylosing spondylitis. Overall study results and limits: There was a TCR beta motif, made of 7 or 8 highly homologous variants, that appeared characteristic of ankylosing spondylitis blood.

The antigens for these receptors are not known. From the 5' RACE reads, TCRdb called clonotypes with MiXCR, one entry per CDR3 protein. Of under 850,000 distinct CDR3 sequences listed, under 20% are singletons. Sequences were obtained from blood, either unsorted or a sorted T cell fraction (not recorded which). These receptors all come from a male donor with ankylosing spondylitis.

J is TRBJ2-1 and V is TRBV20-1; 8 bases map to TRBD2. Trimming cost V 4 bases and J 6 bases; bases outside gene matches: 11. Germline lookup yields CDR1 DFQATT and CDR2 SNEGSKA (reference sequence). This CDR3 comprises 15 residues. CDR3 coding DNA: TGCAGTGCTACCCCCGGGACTAGGCGGGGCAATGAGCAGTTCTTC. Protein: CSATPGTRRGNEQFF.

This chain joins TRBV15 and TRBJ2-2; 9 bases fit TRBD1. With 1 base clipped from V and 5 bases from J, the junction kept 2 bases outside the gene matches. Germline V CDR1 and CDR2: LNHNV, YYDKDF (reference sequence). This CDR3 spans 15 amino acids. CDR3 in DNA: TGTGCCACCAGCAGAGGGGACAGGGAGACCGGGGAGCTGTTTTTT. Residues: CATSRGDRETGELFF.

This chain uses TRBV5-1 with TRBJ2-5; 11 bases line up with TRBD2. V shed 0 bases, J shed 2 bases, and the junction held 9 bases outside the gene matches. CDR1 is SGHRS, CDR2 YFSETQ, per germline. This CDR3 has 18 residues. The CDR3 spells CASSLGLAGLGAQETQYF. The CDR3 DNA is TGCGCCAGCAGCTTGGGACTAGCGGGACTAGGGGCTCAAGAGACCCAGTACTTC.

A few counts support this clonotype. The rearrangement links TRBV5-5 to TRBJ2-1; 7 positions agree with TRBD2. Germline CDR1 reads SGHKS; CDR2 reads YYEKEE (reference sequence). There are 17 residues in the CDR3. The junction had 10 bases not matched to a gene; V was cut back by 4 bases and J by 0 bases. The CDR3 DNA follows: TGTGCCAGCAGCCCCTGGGGGGGAATCGGCTCCTACAATGAGCAGTTCTTC. This gives the protein CASSPWGGIGSYNEQFF.

This clonotype was seen a few times. The V gene is TRBV5-1, the J gene TRBJ2-3; 10 positions match TRBD2. Trimming cost V 2 bases and J 2 bases; bases outside gene matches: 5. This CDR3 is 16 amino acids long. CDR1 SGHRS and CDR2 YFSETQ come from the germline V gene. Written as DNA, the CDR3 is TGCGCCAGCAGCTTCAAGCGGGAGGGCCCCACAGATACGCAGTATTTT. Translated, it gives CASSFKREGPTDTQYF.

This clonotype was seen more than once but under ten times. The chain has TRBV12-3 or TRBV12-4 and TRBJ1-4; no definite D call. This CDR3 spans 15 amino acids. With 5 bases removed from V and 8 bases from J, the gap between germline ends came to 18 bases. CDR3 coding DNA: TGTGCCAGCAGTCCCCAGACGGGCCGGAGAGAAAAACTGTTTTTT. It encodes CASSPQTGRREKLFF.

This clonotype turned up a few times. This chain joins TRBV29-1 and TRBJ1-2; tentative D call: TRBD1 (5 bases). Trimming stripped 2 bases from V and 0 bases from J, with 16 bases between. The CDR3 contains 16 residues. Germline CDR1 reads SQVTM; CDR2 reads ANQGSEA. CDR3 coding DNA: TGCAGCGTTGAAAGGGGTCAGGGTGCGTCTAACTATGGCTACACCTTC. Encoded protein: CSVERGQGASNYGYTF. Full variable domain (outside the CDR3, taken from reference TRBV29-1 and TRBJ1-2): SAVISQKPSRDICQRGTSLTIQCQVDSQVTMMFWYRQQPGQSLTLIATANQGSEATYESGFVIDKFPISRPNLTFSTLTVSNMSPEDSSIYLCSVERGQGASNYGYTFGSGTRLTVV.

This clonotype came up a few times. This chain links TRBV29-1 with TRBJ1-2, with 12 bases aligning to TRBD1. The CDR3 runs 18 residues. Trimming removed 6 bases from V and 3 bases from J; junction bases left unmatched: 17. CDR1 and CDR2 (germline): SQVTM, ANQGSEA. DNA of the CDR3: TGCAGCGTCCAAGGGGTGTCCGGGACAGGGGGCAGCGACTATGGCTACACCTTC. It yields the protein CSVQGVSGTGGSDYGYTF.

CDR3 region: CATLRASGSTWETQYF. The CDR3 DNA sequence: TGTGCCACCTTGAGGGCTAGCGGGAGTACTTGGGAGACCCAGTACTTC. V and J are TRBV6-1 and TRBJ2-5; 10 bases fit TRBD2. Trimming cost V 10 bases and J 5 bases; bases outside gene matches: 16. The germline V gene has CDR1 MNHNS and CDR2 SASEGT. The CDR3 covers 16 residues.

This clonotype turned up a few times. The rearrangement links TRBV29-1 to TRBJ2-2; no reliable D call. Germline lookup yields CDR1 SQVTM and CDR2 ANQGSEA. The V end was cut by 6 bases, the J end by 5 bases, with 13 bases between. CDR3 length equals 13 residues. CDR3: CSVVDPGTGELFF. CDR3 DNA: TGCAGCGTGGTAGACCCGGGTACCGGGGAGCTGTTTTTT.

The chain uses TRBV10-3 and TRBJ1-1; D perhaps matches TRBD1 (5 bases). Trimming took off 4 bases at V and 3 bases at J, with 9 bases between the two ends. CDR3 length equals 13 residues. Germline V CDR1 and CDR2: ENHRY, SYGVKD. CDR3 loop: CAISGRVDTEAFF. As DNA, the CDR3 is TGTGCCATCAGTGGCAGGGTGGACACTGAAGCTTTCTTT.

For this clonotype: This may stem from a read error, because a much larger clone lies one nucleotide away. The rearrangement joins TRBV12-3 or TRBV12-4 to TRBJ2-7, with unresolved D. V was trimmed by 8 bases and J by 0 bases, leaving 5 bases between them. This CDR3 is 11 amino acids long. The CDR3 DNA is TGTGCCAGCGGCGTCTCCTACGAGCAGTACTTC. Translating gives CASGVSYEQYF.

This clonotype appeared a few times. V and J are TRBV6-5 and TRBJ2-1; 10 bases line up with TRBD2. Germline V gives CDR1 MNHEY, CDR2 SVGAGI. V trimming: 4 bases; J trimming: 10 bases; junction bases outside the gene matches: 13. This CDR3 spans 16 amino acids. The CDR3 loop is CASSSPSERGGLEQFF. The CDR3 nucleotides read TGTGCCAGCAGTTCCCCCTCTGAGCGGGGGGGCCTCGAGCAGTTCTTC.

The chain has TRBV2 and TRBJ2-2, with D possibly being TRBD2 (6 bases). The germline V gene has CDR1 SNHLY and CDR2 FYNNEI. The CDR3 contains 13 residues. The ends were cut back, 9 bases at V and 5 bases at J, with 13 bases in the middle. The CDR3 loop reads CASLGRDTGELFF. In DNA form, the CDR3 reads TGTGCCAGTTTGGGGCGGGATACCGGGGAGCTGTTTTTT.

This clonotype was seen only a few times. V usage is TRBV15 and J usage is TRBJ2-3, with unresolved D. Per the germline V gene, CDR1 is LNHNV and CDR2 is YYDKDF (reference sequence). This CDR3 has 16 amino acids. Trimming stripped 0 bases from V and 2 bases from J, with 12 bases between. The CDR3 loop reads CATSRDKTGLTDTQYF. The CDR3 region has the DNA TGTGCCACCAGCAGAGATAAAACTGGTCTCACAGATACGCAGTATTTT.

The V gene is TRBV10-1, the J gene TRBJ2-1; 9 bases fit TRBD2. Germline values: CDR1 WNHNN, CDR2 SYGVQD (reference sequence). Trimming cost V 4 bases and J 8 bases; bases outside gene matches: 12. This CDR3 comprises 16 residues. The CDR3: CASSALAGGPKDEQFF. The CDR3 DNA reads as TGCGCCAGCAGTGCCCTGGCGGGGGGGCCGAAGGATGAGCAGTTCTTC.